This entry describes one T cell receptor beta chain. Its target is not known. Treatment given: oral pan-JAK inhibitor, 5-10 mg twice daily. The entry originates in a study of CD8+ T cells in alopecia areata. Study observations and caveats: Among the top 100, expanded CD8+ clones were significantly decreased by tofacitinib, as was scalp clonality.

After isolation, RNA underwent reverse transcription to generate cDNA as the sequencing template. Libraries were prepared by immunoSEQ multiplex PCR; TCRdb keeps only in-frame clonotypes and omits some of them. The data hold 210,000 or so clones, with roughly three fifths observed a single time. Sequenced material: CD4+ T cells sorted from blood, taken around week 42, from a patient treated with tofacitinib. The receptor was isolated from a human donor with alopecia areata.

As DNA, the CDR3 is TGCGCCAGCACCGAGGCTATTGGGGGGGTCTCCTACGAGCAGTACTTC. Its protein is CASTEAIGGVSYEQYF. The rearrangement uses TRBV5-1 and TRBJ2-7, with 7 bases that match TRBD2. CDR3 length equals 16 residues. Germline V CDR1 and CDR2: SGHRS, YFSETQ. Trimming took 6 bases from V and 0 from J; bases not matched to a gene: 12.